This is a list of T cell receptor beta chains from one sample in a study of T cells in localized non-small cell lung cancer. TCRdb's copy holds only in-frame clones and misses some; the assay was immunoSEQ multiplex PCR. The data hold roughly 38,000 clones, with roughly 90% observed a single time. The source was peripheral blood, collected before any cancer treatment. These receptors all stem from a female donor older than 55 with stage I squamous cell lung carcinoma. Both conserved end residues are part of each CDR3. A D gene is named only where the DNA matches it firmly. The size entry is marked missing in some rows and otherwise reads once, few, many or a size class.

TRBJ2-7	TRBV19	.	.	TGTGCCAGTGGGGGACGTCCTGTCTACGAGCAGTACTTC	CASGGRPVYEQYF
TRBJ2-7	TRBV4-3	.	.	TGCGCCAGCAGCCAAGGGGAGGCCTACGAGCAGTACTTC	CASSQGEAYEQYF
TRBJ1-5	TRBV30	.	.	TGTGCCTGGAGTGTACAAGGGGGAGTTCAGCCCCAGCATTTT	CAWSVQGGVQPQHF
TRBJ1-2	TRBV5-5	.	.	TGTGCCAGCAGCTTGGCTGGGCCCGGGGACTATGGCTACACCTTC	CASSLAGPGDYGYTF
TRBJ2-1	TRBV28	.	.	TGTGCCAGCAGTTCCCCGGGCAGGGTAGATGAGCAGTTCTTC	CASSSPGRVDEQFF
TRBJ1-2	TRBV15	.	.	TGTGCCACCAGCAGAGACAACAAGGGCTACACCTTC	CATSRDNKGYTF
TRBJ1-1	TRBV19	.	.	TGTGCCAGTAGTATGGCCCAGGGGAGGTACACTGAAGCTTTCTTT	CASSMAQGRYTEAFF
TRBJ1-5	TRBV5-8	.	.	TGTGCCAGCAGCTTGTTCCGTGAAAATCTGCAAGGGTCAAATCAGCCCCAGCATTTT	CASSLFRENLQGSNQPQHF
TRBJ1-2	TRBV29-1	.	TRBD1	TGCAGCGTTCAGGGGGGATCGGACTATGGCTACACCTTC	CSVQGGSDYGYTF
TRBJ2-2	TRBV13	.	.	TGTGCCAGCAGCTTAACATTCCCCCCAAAAGAGAACACCGGGGAGCTGTTTTTT	CASSLTFPPKENTGELFF
TRBJ2-3	TRBV29-1	.	.	TGCAGCGTTGGCGGGGGCGTCGCAGATACGCAGTATTTT	CSVGGGVADTQYF
TRBJ1-2	TRBV2	.	.	TGTGCCAGCTCGGACGGTCCTAACTATGGCTACACCTTC	CASSDGPNYGYTF
TRBJ1-2	TRBV7-8	few	TRBD1	TGTGCCAGCAGCTTAGCGTTCAGGGGGCCTACGGGCTATGGCTACACCTTC	CASSLAFRGPTGYGYTF
TRBJ1-4	TRBV5-1	.	TRBD1	TGCGCCAGCAGCCCCGGGACAGAGGAAAAACTGTTTTTT	CASSPGTEEKLFF
TRBJ1-4	TRBV7-6	.	.	TGTGCCAGCAGTGAAAGGCGGAGAGCTAATGAAAAACTGTTTTTT	CASSERRRANEKLFF
TRBJ1-5	TRBV7-9	once	.	TGTGCCAGCAGCTTGACGGCTTCGCCCCAGCATTTT	CASSLTASPQHF
TRBJ2-1	TRBV19	.	TRBD2	TGTGCCAGTAGTACCGGGACTAGCGGGTATTCCTACAATGAGCAGTTCTTC	CASSTGTSGYSYNEQFF
TRBJ1-2	TRBV30	.	TRBD1	TGTGCCTGGCCTAATCAGGGACAGGGTGCGAGCTATGGCTACACCTTC	CAWPNQGQGASYGYTF
TRBJ2-5	TRBV7-8	few	TRBD2	TGTGCCAGCAGCTTAGCCGGGACTAGCGGGAGACGGGTAGGAGAGACCCAGTACTTC	CASSLAGTSGRRVGETQYF
TRBJ1-2	TRBV19	few	.	TGTGCCAGTAGTCCGCAGACAGTCCTCTATGGCTACACCTTC	CASSPQTVLYGYTF
TRBJ2-6	TRBV30	.	.	TGTGCCTGGAGTGAAAAGGGGACAGGGGCCAACGTCCTGACTTTC	CAWSEKGTGANVLTF
TRBJ2-1	TRBV18	.	.	TGTGCCAGCTCAGGTCAGAGCAATGAGCAGTTCTTC	CASSGQSNEQFF
TRBJ2-7	TRBV28	.	.	TGTGCCAGCAGTTTGGGATTATTGAACGAGCAGTACTTC	CASSLGLLNEQYF
TRBJ2-1	TRBV30	.	.	TGTGCCTGGAGGGGGTTTGAGGGCTCCTACAATGAGCAGTTCTTC	CAWRGFEGSYNEQFF
TRBJ2-3	TRBV18	.	.	TGTGCCAGCTCCAGCAGGGTGGGCACAGATACGCAGTATTTT	CASSSRVGTDTQYF